Following are 26 T cell receptor beta chains from one sample sequenced in a study of response to subunit inactivated influenza vaccine. TCRdb redid the calling of the RT-PCR reads with MiXCR, one entry per CDR3 protein. The data contain about half a million distinct CDR3 sequences, around 25% of them singletons. The sequences come from CD4+ T cells sorted from PBMCs, collected 5 days after vaccination. These receptors were collected from a man aged 45 to 65 who received an inactivated influenza vaccine.

The J gene is TRBJ2-1, the V gene TRBV15, with TRBD2 matching 8 bases. J gave up 9 bases and V 0 bases, and 7 bases lay outside the gene matches. The CDR3 spans 15 residues. Looked up from germline, CDR1 is LNHNV and CDR2 is YYDKDF (reference sequence). The CDR3 sequence is CATSREGTRGSEQFF. In nucleotides, the CDR3 is TGTGCCACCAGCAGAGAAGGGACTAGAGGCAGTGAGCAGTTCTTC.

This clonotype was seen more than once but under ten times. The CDR3 nucleotides are TGTGCCACCAGTGTGGGGGGAGTGGGTGGGAATGAGCAGTTCTTC. Residues: CATSVGGVGGNEQFF. The V and J genes are TRBV24-1 and TRBJ2-1, with a weak D call TRBD2 (6 bases). V lost 5 bases and J 7 bases, leaving 17 bases between the germline ends. The germline V gene encodes CDR1 KGHDR and CDR2 SFDVKD. The CDR3 loop spans 15 amino acids.

This clonotype was counted between two and nine times. This chain joins TRBV7-8 and TRBJ1-6; 7 bases map to TRBD1. The CDR3 spans 15 residues. The trim removed 3 bases at V and 4 bases at J, leaving 3 bases unmatched. In germline, CDR1 is SGHVS, CDR2 FQNEAQ. Here the CDR3 DNA reads TGTGCCAGCAGCTTCGAGACAGGGTATAATTCACCCCTCCACTTT. This sequence encodes CASSFETGYNSPLHF. The whole variable domain, filled in from reference TRBV7-8 and TRBJ1-6, reads GAGVSQSPRYKVAKRGQDVALRCDPISGHVSLFWYQQALGQGPEFLTYFQNEAQLDKSGLPSDRFFAERPEGSVSTLKIQRTQQEDSAVYLCASSFETGYNSPLHFGNGTRLTVT.

This chain links TRBV6-2 or TRBV6-3 with TRBJ2-5, with 11 bases aligning to TRBD2. With V trimmed by 7 bases and J by 9 bases, 7 bases remained unmatched. The CDR3 is 13 amino acids. Germline V gives CDR1 MNHEY, CDR2 SVGEGT. The CDR3 DNA sequence: TGTGCCAGCACCAATAGCGGGAGGGCGTCCCAGTACTTC. This sequence encodes CASTNSGRASQYF.

This clonotype was found a few times. The V call is TRBV20-1, the J call TRBJ1-4; D gene uncertain. Trimming shortened V by 5 bases and J by 0 bases, and 10 bases separated the two germline ends. CDR1 is DFQATT and CDR2 is SNEGSKA in the germline V gene (reference sequence). The CDR3 totals 14 residues. The CDR3 DNA reads TGCAGTGCTCCCTCGGTCGCAACTAATGAAAAACTGTTTTTT. This gives the protein CSAPSVATNEKLFF.

This clonotype was counted once. As DNA, the CDR3 is TGTGCCAGCAGCCCAACGTTCAGCTCGAAGTTCTTC. As protein: CASSPTFSSKFF. V usage is TRBV27 and J usage is TRBJ2-1; D gene uncertain. CDR1 is MNHEY and CDR2 is SMNVEV in the germline V gene (reference sequence). Trimming left V 6 bases short and J 14 bases short, with 17 bases between. CDR3 length: 12 residues.

The rearrangement joins TRBV10-3 to TRBJ2-3; TRBD2 agrees at 8 bases. Germline trimming cut 7 bases from V and 1 base from J; bases unmatched to any gene: 4. Germline CDR1 and CDR2: ENHRY and SYGVKD. The CDR3 length is 14 residues. The CDR3: CAITRGGGTDTQYF. The CDR3 DNA is TGTGCCATCACCCGGGGGGGGGGCACAGATACGCAGTATTTT.

The chain has TRBV15 and TRBJ2-5, with TRBD2 matching 8 bases. There are 15 residues in the CDR3. V trimming: 0 bases; J trimming: 5 bases; junction bases outside the gene matches: 5. The germline gives CDR1 LNHNV, CDR2 YYDKDF (reference sequence). The CDR3 DNA sequence: TGTGCCACCAGCAGAGAGTCTCGGGAGGGGGAGACCCAGTACTTC. Its translation is CATSRESREGETQYF.

The rearrangement uses TRBV12-3 or TRBV12-4 and TRBJ2-5, with 7 bases aligning to TRBD1. Trimming took 3 bases from V and 8 from J; bases not matched to a gene: 6. There are 13 residues in the CDR3. The CDR3 DNA sequence: TGTGCCAGCAGTTTGACAGGGCCGGCAACCCAGTACTTC. Translating gives CASSLTGPATQYF.

The sample holds a few counts of this clonotype. The rearrangement joins TRBV6-1 to TRBJ1-1; 8 nucleotides match TRBD1. This CDR3 contains 15 residues. V shed 5 bases, J shed 4 bases, and the junction held 9 bases outside the gene matches. Germline V lookup: CDR1 MNHNS, CDR2 SASEGT. CDR3 bases: TGTGCCAGCAGTAAGCTAGACAGGGGTGGCACTGAAGCTTTCTTT. Encoded protein: CASSKLDRGGTEAFF.

V and J are TRBV7-2 and TRBJ2-7; D is ambiguous. Trimming shortened V by 1 base and J by 6 bases, and 19 bases separated the two germline ends. Per the germline V gene, CDR1 is SGHTA and CDR2 is FQGNSA. The CDR3 is 16 residues long. Here the CDR3 DNA reads TGTGCCAGCAGCTTAGATGGTGGCGGCGGCTTTCGCGAGCAGTACTTC. Translation: CASSLDGGGGFREQYF. Combining the CDR3 with reference TRBV7-2 and TRBJ2-7 gives the whole variable domain GAGVSQSPSNKVTEKGKDVELRCDPISGHTALYWYRQSLGQGLEFLIYFQGNSAPDKSGLPSDRFSAERTGGSVSTLTIQRTQQEDSAVYLCASSLDGGGGFREQYFGPGTRLTVT.

This clonotype was counted between two and nine times. The chain has TRBV29-1 and TRBJ2-3; 9 bases align to TRBD1. The CDR3 runs to 15 residues. V shed 6 bases and J 7 bases; nucleotides not matched to a gene: 14. Germline V gene lookup returns CDR1 SQVTM and CDR2 ANQGSEA. The CDR3 protein is CSVTGQGRASHTQYF. In DNA form, the CDR3 reads TGCAGCGTCACGGGACAGGGACGGGCATCCCATACGCAGTATTTT.

V usage is TRBV4-2 and J usage is TRBJ2-5; D unresolved. Germline V gives CDR1 LGHNA, CDR2 YNFKEQ. This CDR3 has 18 residues. Trimming took off 0 bases at V and 7 bases at J, with 24 bases between the two ends. The CDR3 protein is CASSQEGAARPPSGTQYF. The CDR3, as DNA: TGTGCCAGCAGCCAAGAAGGCGCGGCCCGGCCACCGAGTGGGACCCAGTACTTC.

This clonotype was observed a handful of times. The rearrangement uses TRBV7-2 and TRBJ2-2, with D uncertain. Between the trimmed V and J ends, which lost 5 bases and 7 bases, there was a span of 8 bases. CDR3 size: 12 residues. Per germline, CDR1 SGHTA and CDR2 FQGNSA. The CDR3 DNA reads TGTGCCAGCAGCACCCGTCGCGGGGAGCTGTTTTTT. Translation gives CASSTRRGELFF.

This chain connects TRBV4-1 to TRBJ1-3; the match to TRBD1 covers 7 bases. Germline V lookup: CDR1 MGHRA, CDR2 YSYEKL. The CDR3 loop spans 15 amino acids. V trimming: 3 bases; J trimming: 4 bases; junction bases outside the gene matches: 6. In nucleotides, the CDR3 is TGCGCCAGCAGCCAGCAAACAGGGGACGGAAACACCATATATTTT. It codes for CASSQQTGDGNTIYF.

CDR3 bases: TGTGCCAGCAGTGAAGCGGGACAGACTAATTACGAGCAGTACTTC. Translating it yields CASSEAGQTNYEQYF. V usage is TRBV6-1 and J usage is TRBJ2-7; 7 positions match TRBD1. Germline values: CDR1 MNHNS, CDR2 SASEGT. This CDR3 comprises 15 residues. The V and J ends lost 0 bases and 4 bases, in that order; junction bases with no gene match: 6.

The chain employs TRBV9 and TRBJ2-1; 7 nucleotides line up with TRBD2. Germline CDR1 and CDR2: SGDLS and YYNGEE. This CDR3 region has 15 residues. V shed 0 bases, J shed 10 bases, and the junction held 10 bases outside the gene matches. Here the CDR3 reads CASSVAPQREDEQFF. The CDR3 coding sequence is TGTGCCAGCAGCGTAGCCCCTCAGCGGGAAGACGAGCAGTTCTTC.

This clonotype occurred a few times. The chain uses TRBV18 and TRBJ1-2; TRBD1 matches at 10 bases. V dropped 4 bases and J dropped 4; count of bases not matched to a gene: 6. The V gene's germline CDR1 is KGHSH and CDR2 LQKENI. CDR3 length: 15 amino acids. This CDR3 is CASSLRDRGTYGYTF. CDR3 in DNA: TGTGCCAGCTCACTACGGGACAGGGGAACCTATGGCTACACCTTC.

The chain combines TRBV7-9 with TRBJ2-3; possible D gene TRBD1, 6 bases. Germline V lookup: CDR1 SEHNR, CDR2 FQNEAQ (reference sequence). Trimming removed 0 bases from V and 4 bases from J, with 11 bases in between. This CDR3 region has 15 residues. CDR3 in amino acids: CASSLALGAPDTQYF. The CDR3 DNA sequence: TGTGCCAGCAGCTTAGCCCTGGGGGCCCCAGATACGCAGTATTTT.

This clonotype has a handful of counts. The V and J genes are TRBV7-8 and TRBJ2-7, with D perhaps TRBD1 or TRBD2 (5 bases each). Looked up from germline, CDR1 is SGHVS and CDR2 is FQNEAQ. Deletions cut 1 base from V and 2 bases from J, with 12 bases between. This CDR3 contains 15 residues. The CDR3 protein is CASSLGERGPYEQYF. The CDR3 coding sequence is TGTGCCAGCAGCTTAGGGGAGAGGGGACCCTACGAGCAGTACTTC.

This clonotype was observed once. CDR3 sequence: CASSLGGLNSGANVLTF. CDR3 DNA sequence: TGCGCCAGCAGCTTGGGGGGCCTCAACTCTGGGGCCAACGTCCTGACTTTC. This rearrangement joins TRBV5-1 to TRBJ2-6, with a tentative D call TRBD1 (5 bases). Per the germline V gene, CDR1 is SGHRS and CDR2 is YFSETQ. This CDR3 is 17 amino acids long. Trimming removed 0 bases from V and 0 bases from J, with 10 bases in between. The whole variable domain, remainder taken from reference TRBV5-1 and TRBJ2-6, is KAGVTQTPRYLIKTRGQQVTLSCSPISGHRSVSWYQQTPGQGLQFLFEYFSETQRNKGNFPGRFSGRQFSNSRSEMNVSTLELGDSALYLCASSLGGLNSGANVLTFGAGSRLTVL.

This chain uses TRBV11-2 with TRBJ1-1; D is possibly TRBD1 (6 bases). Germline V gives CDR1 SGHAT, CDR2 FQNNGV. This CDR3 has 15 amino acids. Trimming removed 2 bases from V and 2 bases from J, with 12 bases in between. CDR3 in amino acids: CASSLIGGANTEAFF. DNA of the CDR3: TGTGCCAGCAGCTTAATTGGGGGCGCAAACACTGAAGCTTTCTTT.

This clonotype appeared a few times. The CDR3 DNA follows: TGTGCCAGCAGTAGAGAGGCGGTACTAGCGGGAAGGTACGAGCAGTACTTC. This translates into CASSREAVLAGRYEQYF. This sequence joins TRBV6-2 or TRBV6-3 and TRBJ2-7; 10 bases line up with TRBD2. With V trimmed by 5 bases and J by 4 bases, 14 bases remained unmatched. Germline loops: CDR1 MNHEY, CDR2 SVGEGT. This CDR3 comprises 17 residues.

This clonotype has more than one count but fewer than ten. The chain joins TRBV5-1 to TRBJ1-1; no firm D call. V gave up 0 bases and J gave up 1 base, with 10 bases separating them. The germline V gene has CDR1 SGHRS and CDR2 YFSETQ. The CDR3 totals 15 residues. The CDR3: CASSLGSGPNTEAFF. In DNA form, the CDR3 reads TGCGCCAGCAGCTTGGGTTCAGGACCGAACACTGAAGCTTTCTTT.

The chain combines TRBV7-2 with TRBJ2-1, with 12 bases matching TRBD2. The CDR3 is made up of 16 amino acids. Germline CDR1 reads SGHTA; CDR2 reads FQGNSA. Trimming took 4 bases from V and 3 from J; bases not matched to a gene: 4. The CDR3 DNA is TGTGCCAGCAGCTCCAGACTAGCGGGGGTCTACAATGAGCAGTTCTTC. Protein sequence: CASSSRLAGVYNEQFF.

The chain combines TRBV7-3 with TRBJ2-3; 14 bases agree with TRBD2. Germline V lookup: CDR1 SGHTA, CDR2 FQGTGA. The CDR3 is made up of 18 amino acids. Trimming removed 5 bases from V and 3 bases from J; junction bases left unmatched: 10. The CDR3 reads CASSPEGLAGAMTDTQYF. The CDR3 nucleotides are TGTGCCAGCAGCCCGGAGGGACTAGCGGGAGCGATGACAGATACGCAGTATTTT.